The T cell receptor (beta chain) under discussion was sequenced for a study of cytomegalovirus exposure and HLA in healthy donors. PCR employed 60 Vbeta and 13 Jbeta primers. Only in-frame clones appear in the TCRdb table, and some are missing; sequencing was by immunoSEQ multiplex PCR. The sample includes about 59,000 clones, approximately 75% of them seen just once. Details on this clone: The antigen remains unidentified.

Study-wide findings and caveats: Overall, some 160 TCR beta chains were annotated as cytomegalovirus-associated. An apparent linkage of common viral pathogens to several of the most significant clusters emerged in a later analysis. Being productive about 90% or about 30% of the time was typical of most TCR beta V segments in an earlier analysis.

This sequence originates from a young man in good health and CMV-seropositive. Sequencing was carried out using PBMCs.

The CDR3 DNA reads TGTGCCAGCAGTGACCAGGGGCTGGGTCAGCCCCAGCATTTT. It translates to CASSDQGLGQPQHF. This rearrangement joins TRBV2 to TRBJ1-5; TRBD1 is a possible D gene (6 bases). The germline gives CDR1 SNHLY, CDR2 FYNNEI. V dropped 3 bases and J dropped 6 bases, with 12 bases sitting between them. CDR3 length: 14 amino acids.